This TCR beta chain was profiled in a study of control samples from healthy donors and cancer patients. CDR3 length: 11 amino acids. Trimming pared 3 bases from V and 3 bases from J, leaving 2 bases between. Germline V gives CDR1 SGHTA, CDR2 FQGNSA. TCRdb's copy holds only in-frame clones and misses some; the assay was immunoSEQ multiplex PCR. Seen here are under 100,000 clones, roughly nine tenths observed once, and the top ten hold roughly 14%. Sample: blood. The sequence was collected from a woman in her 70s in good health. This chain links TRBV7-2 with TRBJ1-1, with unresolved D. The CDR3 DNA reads TGTGCCAGCAGCTTGGACACTGAAGCTTTCTTT. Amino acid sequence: CASSLDTEAFF.